Listed here is a single T cell receptor (beta chain). Its antigen is undetermined. One junction end does not reproduce the germline sequence, and a read error may be involved. This sample was included in a study of cytomegalovirus exposure and HLA in healthy donors. Study-level results: Among CMV-associated TCR beta chains, most appeared HLA-restricted in a later analysis. In vitro experiments confirmed that three CMV-associated chains were specific for CMV antigens. According to a later analysis, donors in an Asian-associated ancestry cluster reportedly had fewer N-insertions than the roughly 670-donor mean.

Each of the donors was a healthy bone marrow donor. PCR involved 60 Vbeta and 13 Jbeta primers. Profiled with immunoSEQ multiplex PCR; TCRdb holds only in-frame clones, not every one. Among under 200,000 clones listed, 78% were seen once. This receptor was identified in a woman between 40 and 55 years old in good health and CMV-seropositive. Material: PBMCs.

The CDR3 sequence: CSSSLATGIGTDTQYF. CDR3 DNA sequence: TGTTCCAGCAGCTTAGCGACAGGGATTGGCACAGATACGCAGTATTTT. The rearrangement links TRBV7-9 to TRBJ2-3; 7 nucleotides align to TRBD1. The CDR3 loop spans 16 amino acids. Germline CDR1 reads SEHNR; CDR2 reads FQNEAQ (reference sequence).